The clone carrying this T cell receptor beta chain appeared a single time. What it binds is unknown. Assay used: immunoSEQ multiplex PCR; TCRdb lists only in-frame clones, some missing. The top ten clones hold 14% of a sample with about 120,000 clones, about 92% of them seen once. With 1 base removed from V and 0 bases from J, the gap between germline ends came to 9 bases. Germline lookup yields CDR1 SGHVS and CDR2 FQNEAQ. The CDR3 has 16 residues. This sample stems from a study of T cell responses to AZD1222 COVID-19 vaccine. Study-level results: An increase in Spike-specific TCR breadth and depth was observed after two AZD1222 doses. Most donors were white British, females outnumbered males, and clonal diversity was possibly underestimated. Close to half of all spike-specific TCRs reportedly target regions of the variants that are unmutated. Recipients of AZD1222 seropositive at baseline numbered only six or seven.

The V and J genes are TRBV7-8 and TRBJ1-4, with D unresolved. This receptor was identified in an adult in good health. The material sequenced was peripheral blood, taken on day 0 of AZD1222 vaccination. CDR3 nucleotide sequence: TGTGCCAGCAGCTTAGAACGCCGCGCAACTAATGAAAAACTGTTTTTT. It encodes CASSLERRATNEKLFF.